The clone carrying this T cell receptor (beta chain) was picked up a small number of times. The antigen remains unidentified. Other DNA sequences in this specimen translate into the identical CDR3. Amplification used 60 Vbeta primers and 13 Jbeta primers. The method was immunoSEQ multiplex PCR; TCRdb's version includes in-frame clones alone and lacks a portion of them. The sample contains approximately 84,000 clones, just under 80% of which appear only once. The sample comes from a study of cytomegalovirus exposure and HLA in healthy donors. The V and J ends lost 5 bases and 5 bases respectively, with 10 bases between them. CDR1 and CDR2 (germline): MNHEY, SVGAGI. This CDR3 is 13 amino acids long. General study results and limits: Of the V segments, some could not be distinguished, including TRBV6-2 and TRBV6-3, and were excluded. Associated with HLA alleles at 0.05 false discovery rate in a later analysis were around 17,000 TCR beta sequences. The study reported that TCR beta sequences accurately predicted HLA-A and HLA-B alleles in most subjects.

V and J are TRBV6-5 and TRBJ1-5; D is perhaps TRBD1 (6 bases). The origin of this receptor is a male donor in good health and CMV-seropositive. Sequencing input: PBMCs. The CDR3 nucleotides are TGTGCCAGCAGTCAGGACAGATATCAGCCCCAGCATTTT. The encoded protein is CASSQDRYQPQHF.